This passage covers 29 T cell receptor beta chains from one sample sequenced in a study of shared clonotypes between healthy human individuals (TCRdb year 2020). The method behind the library was the immunoSEQ multiplex PCR assay. Held by TCRdb, this immuneACCESS table contains in-frame sequences only and omits some clones. Under half of the omission traces to an unresolved V gene where checked; the cause of the rest is unknown. Present in this sample are about 1 million clones, about 84% of which were seen just once. The top ten constitute 0.52% of the sample. Sequencing was carried out using memory CD4+ T cells from PBMCs. What the cell subset or site label conveys for this sample: CD45RA-negative fraction. These receptors came from a man between 18 and 29 years old in good health. Some clones in this sample may be carry-over from other donors' samples.

V usage is TRBV27 and J usage is TRBJ2-3; TRBD2 is a possible D gene (6 bases). The germline V gene encodes CDR1 MNHEY and CDR2 SMNVEV (reference sequence). Between the trimmed V and J ends, which lost 3 bases and 0 bases, there was a span of 10 bases. The CDR3 extends over 15 amino acids. CDR3 in amino acids: CASSLGGFSTDTQYF. CDR3 DNA: TGTGCCAGCAGTTTGGGAGGATTTAGCACAGATACGCAGTATTTT.

The chain joins TRBV7-9 to TRBJ2-1; D unresolved. Trimming removed 1 base at V and 0 bases at J, with 10 bases between. The CDR3 spans 16 residues. CDR1 is SEHNR and CDR2 is FQNEAQ in the germline V gene (reference sequence). The CDR3: CASSLGGSLSYNEQFF. CDR3 nucleotides: TGTGCCAGCAGCTTAGGAGGCAGTCTCTCCTACAATGAGCAGTTCTTC.

The chain uses TRBV2 and TRBJ2-2; either TRBD1 or TRBD2 may fit D (5 bases each). CDR3 length equals 13 residues. The V end was cut by 7 bases, the J end by 7 bases, with 13 bases between. The germline V gene has CDR1 SNHLY and CDR2 FYNNEI. The CDR3 bases are TGTGCCAGCACTGGGACCCCCGGCGGGGAGCTGTTTTTT. Translating it yields CASTGTPGGELFF.

The chain is built from TRBV28 and TRBJ1-1; TRBD1 is a possible D gene (6 bases). This CDR3 comprises 14 residues. Trimming took off 4 bases at V and 1 base at J, with 10 bases between the two ends. CDR1 is MDHEN, CDR2 SYDVKM, per germline. The CDR3 spells CASSSQGSNTEAFF. CDR3 sequence (DNA): TGTGCCAGCAGTTCCCAGGGGTCGAACACTGAAGCTTTCTTT.

This clone was detected a few times. The chain links TRBV5-6 to TRBJ2-7, with D possibly being TRBD1 (5 bases). Between the trimmed V and J ends, which lost 0 bases and 1 base, there was a span of 11 bases. The CDR3 is made up of 15 amino acids. The germline V gene has CDR1 SGHDT and CDR2 YYEEEE. CDR3 sequence (DNA): TGTGCCAGCAGCTTGGGGGCAGGGCAGTCCTACGAGCAGTACTTC. Protein sequence: CASSLGAGQSYEQYF.

This clone appeared many times. The V call is TRBV5-4, the J call TRBJ1-1; 10 bases map to TRBD1. J gave up 2 bases and V 7 bases, and 11 bases lay outside the gene matches. CDR1 SGHNT and CDR2 YYREEE come from the germline V gene (reference sequence). This CDR3 spans 16 amino acids. The CDR3 DNA is TGTGCCAGCGGAGGAGGGACAGGGGATTACAACACTGAAGCTTTCTTT. This encodes CASGGGTGDYNTEAFF.

The chain carries TRBV6-1 and TRBJ2-5; TRBD2 agrees at 7 bases. The CDR3 is 14 amino acids. Germline loops: CDR1 MNHNS, CDR2 SASEGT. V gave up 6 bases and J gave up 5 bases; unmatched junction bases: 9. The CDR3 DNA reads as TGTGCCAGCAGCCTGGGAGGGAGCGGGGAGACCCAGTACTTC. Its translation is CASSLGGSGETQYF.

The genes are TRBV7-9 and TRBJ2-4; 7 nucleotides align to TRBD1. Looked up from germline, CDR1 is SEHNR and CDR2 is FQNEAQ (reference sequence). CDR3 length: 15 amino acids. With V trimmed by 4 bases and J by 4 bases, 7 bases remained unmatched. The CDR3 here is CASSSAGTAKNIQYF. CDR3 nucleotide sequence: TGTGCCAGCAGCTCAGCCGGGACAGCTAAAAACATTCAGTACTTC.

V usage is TRBV5-1 and J usage is TRBJ1-2; 7 bases align to TRBD1. J gave up 2 bases and V 5 bases, and 12 bases lay outside the gene matches. From germline, CDR1 is SGHRS and CDR2 YFSETQ. The CDR3 extends over 16 amino acids. In DNA form, the CDR3 reads TGCGCCAGCAGGAGAGATAACAGGGGCCCAAACTATGGCTACACCTTC. The encoded protein is CASRRDNRGPNYGYTF.

This clone is a singleton in its sample. CDR3 amino acids: CASSRAKTGPHYGYTF. Written as DNA, the CDR3 is TGCGCCAGCAGCCGAGCTAAGACAGGGCCCCACTATGGCTACACCTTC. The chain joins TRBV4-3 to TRBJ1-2; 7 bases match TRBD1. The CDR3 length is 16 residues. V lost 4 bases and J lost 3; bases outside the gene matches: 11. CDR1 and CDR2 from the germline V gene are LGHNA and YSLEER.

Concerning this clone: Other DNA sequences in the sample encode the same CDR3. The CDR3 here is CASSSDPNEKLFF. DNA of the CDR3: TGCGCCAGCAGCTCCGACCCTAATGAAAAACTGTTTTTT. The chain combines TRBV5-1 with TRBJ1-4; no definite D call. Trimming took 3 bases from V and 3 from J, leaving 6 bases between them. Germline V lookup: CDR1 SGHRS, CDR2 YFSETQ. The CDR3 totals 13 residues.

The CDR3 DNA is TGCGCCAGCAGCCAAGATCGGGGTAGAAACGAGCAGTACTTC. Amino acid sequence: CASSQDRGRNEQYF. The V call is TRBV4-3, the J call TRBJ2-7; perhaps TRBD2 as D (5 bases). From germline, CDR1 is LGHNA and CDR2 YSLEER. This CDR3 region has 14 residues. The ends were cut back, 0 bases at V and 5 bases at J, with 11 bases in the middle.

With respect to this clone: Within the sample, other DNA sequences also encode this same CDR3. This chain links TRBV11-3 with TRBJ2-7; the D call may be TRBD1 or TRBD2 (5 bases each). This CDR3 is 14 amino acids long. The germline V gene encodes CDR1 SGHNT and CDR2 YENEEA. V was cut by 1 base and J by 0 bases, with 7 bases left in between. This CDR3 reads CASSLGGTSYEQYF. CDR3 in DNA: TGTGCCAGCAGCTTAGGTGGGACCTCCTACGAGCAGTACTTC.

The chain has TRBV7-8 and TRBJ2-1; 9 positions match TRBD2. The CDR3 is made up of 17 amino acids. The V segment lost 5 bases and the J segment 4 bases; nucleotides outside the gene matches: 12. Germline V gene lookup returns CDR1 SGHVS and CDR2 FQNEAQ. The chain's CDR3 is CASSHIRTSDDYNEQFF. The CDR3, as DNA: TGTGCCAGCAGCCATATACGGACTAGCGATGATTACAATGAGCAGTTCTTC.

V and J are TRBV4-1 and TRBJ2-4, with D possibly matching TRBD2 (5 bases). V was trimmed by 1 base and J by 7 bases, leaving 14 bases between them. Germline values: CDR1 MGHRA, CDR2 YSYEKL. The CDR3 covers 15 residues. DNA for the CDR3: TGCGCCAGCAGCCAAGTACCCGGGGAGTGGAACATTCAGTACTTC. It yields the protein CASSQVPGEWNIQYF.

This CDR3 is CASSYGSGRGETQYF. The CDR3 bases are TGTGCCAGCAGTTACGGCTCAGGTAGAGGGGAGACCCAGTACTTC. The genes are TRBV6-5 and TRBJ2-5, with D perhaps TRBD2 (5 bases). Trimming cost V 2 bases and J 5 bases, with 15 bases left between them. CDR3 length: 15 residues. Germline V gene lookup returns CDR1 MNHEY and CDR2 SVGAGI.

The chain uses TRBV5-1 and TRBJ2-5, with 8 bases aligning to TRBD1. From germline, CDR1 is SGHRS and CDR2 YFSETQ. The CDR3 sequence is 13 residues long. The V gene end was trimmed by 5 bases and the J gene end by 4 bases; junction bases not matched to a gene: 4. CDR3 nucleotide sequence: TGCGCCAGCAGGGACAGGGATTCAGAGACCCAGTACTTC. This translates into CASRDRDSETQYF.

This clone came up a few times. This chain links TRBV30 with TRBJ2-6; no firm D call. Per germline, CDR1 GTSNPN and CDR2 SVGIG (reference sequence). Trimming took off 2 bases at V and 4 bases at J, with 6 bases between the two ends. This CDR3 contains 13 residues. CDR3 protein: CAWSNAGANVLTF. The CDR3 bases are TGTGCCTGGAGTAACGCCGGGGCCAACGTCCTGACTTTC.

V usage is TRBV5-1 and J usage is TRBJ1-5; 8 bases agree with TRBD1. Germline values: CDR1 SGHRS, CDR2 YFSETQ. There are 15 residues in the CDR3. V was clipped by 0 bases and J by 9 bases; unmatched bases: 8. In DNA, the CDR3 is TGCGCCAGCAGCTTGGGCGCAGGGGGCGAACGGCCCCAGCATTTT. It specifies CASSLGAGGERPQHF. Variable domain in full (rest from reference TRBV5-1 and TRBJ1-5): KAGVTQTPRYLIKTRGQQVTLSCSPISGHRSVSWYQQTPGQGLQFLFEYFSETQRNKGNFPGRFSGRQFSNSRSEMNVSTLELGDSALYLCASSLGAGGERPQHFGDGTRLSIL.

This sequence joins TRBV7-9 and TRBJ2-2; a weak D match, TRBD1 (6 bases). Trimming took 2 bases from V and 0 from J, leaving 13 bases between them. The CDR3 contains 17 residues. Germline CDR1 is SEHNR and CDR2 is FQNEAQ (reference sequence). The CDR3 DNA follows: TGTGCCAGCAGCTTAAGGTTGGGACATCCGAACACCGGGGAGCTGTTTTTT. Amino acid sequence: CASSLRLGHPNTGELFF.

This chain joins TRBV7-2 and TRBJ2-1, with TRBD2 identical over 9 bases. CDR3 length equals 16 residues. V lost 2 bases to trimming and J lost 5 bases; unmatched junction nucleotides: 7. The germline CDR1 and CDR2 sequences are SGHTA and FQGNSA. CDR3 amino acids: CASSLMLLAGNNEQFF. DNA of the CDR3: TGTGCCAGCAGCTTAATGCTCCTAGCGGGGAACAATGAGCAGTTCTTC.

V usage is TRBV19 and J usage is TRBJ1-1; no firm D call. Germline V gives CDR1 LNHDA, CDR2 SQIVND (reference sequence). Trimming shortened V by 5 bases and J by 1 base, and 5 bases separated the two germline ends. The CDR3 length is 12 residues. The CDR3 loop is CASSEQNTEAFF. The CDR3 DNA reads as TGTGCCAGTAGTGAGCAGAACACTGAAGCTTTCTTT.

This rearrangement joins TRBV4-1 to TRBJ1-2; 9 bases line up with TRBD1. Germline V gives CDR1 MGHRA, CDR2 YSYEKL. The CDR3 length is 16 residues. The V segment lost 1 base and the J segment 5 bases; nucleotides outside the gene matches: 8. The CDR3 DNA is TGCGCCAGCAGCCAAGTGGGGGCGGACAGGGGATATGGCTACACCTTC. It yields the protein CASSQVGADRGYGYTF.

This clone was recorded a few times. The chain uses TRBV29-1 and TRBJ1-2; possibly TRBD1 for D (5 bases). Germline CDR1 reads SQVTM; CDR2 reads ANQGSEA. The V end lost 7 bases, the J end lost 3 bases, and 15 bases lay between the germline ends. The CDR3 covers 13 residues. CDR3 in amino acids: CSALVGADYGYTF. CDR3 sequence (DNA): TGCAGCGCCCTCGTCGGGGCAGACTATGGCTACACCTTC.

V is TRBV14 and J is TRBJ1-2, with D tentatively TRBD1 (6 bases). Trimming pared 6 bases from V and 4 bases from J, leaving 15 bases between. Germline V lookup: CDR1 SGHDN, CDR2 FVKESK. This CDR3 is built from 14 residues. In DNA, the CDR3 is TGTGCCAGCAGTCTCGGACAGCAAAGCTATGGCTACACCTTC. This encodes CASSLGQQSYGYTF. Full variable domain (rest looked up from reference TRBV14 and TRBJ1-2): EAGVTQFPSHSVIEKGQTVTLRCDPISGHDNLYWYRRVMGKEIKFLLHFVKESKQDESGMPNNRFLAERTGGTYSTLKVQPAELEDSGVYFCASSLGQQSYGYTFGSGTRLTVV.

V gene TRBV18 combines with J gene TRBJ1-1, with D hard to call. The germline V gene has CDR1 KGHSH and CDR2 LQKENI. The ends were cut back, 1 base at V and 3 bases at J, with 15 bases in the middle. This CDR3 region has 16 residues. The CDR3 here is CASSPRISDGHTEAFF. CDR3 nucleotides: TGTGCCAGCTCACCACGGATTTCTGACGGGCACACTGAAGCTTTCTTT.

This clone came up many times. V and J are TRBV6-5 and TRBJ1-3, with TRBD1 as a possible D gene (5 bases). The V end lost 2 bases, the J end lost 6 bases, and 11 bases lay between the germline ends. CDR1 is MNHEY and CDR2 is SVGAGI in the germline V gene. CDR3 size: 14 residues. Written as DNA, the CDR3 is TGTGCCAGCAGTTACCGGGACGGGATAAACACCATATATTTT. Translated: CASSYRDGINTIYF.

The CDR3 spells CAISESSGAYNEQFF. CDR3 DNA: TGTGCCATCAGTGAGTCATCGGGGGCCTACAATGAGCAGTTCTTC. V gene TRBV10-3 combines with J gene TRBJ2-1, with D maybe TRBD2 (6 bases). V was pared by 0 bases and J by 2 bases, with 8 bases between. The CDR3 extends over 15 amino acids. CDR1 and CDR2 from the germline V gene are ENHRY and SYGVKD.

The CDR3 is CASSPTDGRVGYTF. The CDR3 nucleotides are TGCGCCAGCAGCCCCACGGACGGCAGGGTTGGCTACACCTTC. The chain uses TRBV5-1 and TRBJ1-2, with a weak D call TRBD1 (5 bases). V gave up 4 bases and J gave up 7 bases, with 17 bases separating them. This CDR3 contains 14 residues. CDR1 and CDR2 (germline): SGHRS, YFSETQ.